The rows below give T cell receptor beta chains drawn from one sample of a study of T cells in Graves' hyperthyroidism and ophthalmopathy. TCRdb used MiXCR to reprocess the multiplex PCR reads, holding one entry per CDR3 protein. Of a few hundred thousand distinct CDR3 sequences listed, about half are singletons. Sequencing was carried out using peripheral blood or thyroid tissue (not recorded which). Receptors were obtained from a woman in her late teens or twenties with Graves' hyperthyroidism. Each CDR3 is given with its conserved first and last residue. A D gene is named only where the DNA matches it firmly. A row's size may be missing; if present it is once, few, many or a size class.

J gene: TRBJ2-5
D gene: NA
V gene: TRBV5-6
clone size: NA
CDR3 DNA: TGTGCCAGCAGCTTGGCTGCAGGACAGACCCAGTACTTC
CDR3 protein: CASSLAAGQTQYF

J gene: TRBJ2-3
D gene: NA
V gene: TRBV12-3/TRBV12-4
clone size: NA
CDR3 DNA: TGTGCCAGCAGCTTACCGGGGTCACCTTCCACAGATACGCAGTATTTT
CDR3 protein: CASSLPGSPSTDTQYF

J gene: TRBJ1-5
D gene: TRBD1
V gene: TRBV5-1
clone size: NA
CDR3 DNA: TGCGCCAGCGGACCGGGACAGGGGTCGGGTCAGCCCCAGCATTTT
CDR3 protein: CASGPGQGSGQPQHF

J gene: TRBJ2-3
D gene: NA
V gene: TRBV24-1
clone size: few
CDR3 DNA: TGTGCCACCAGTGATACCACCGGGACAACTGAAGATACGCAGTATTTT
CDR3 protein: CATSDTTGTTEDTQYF

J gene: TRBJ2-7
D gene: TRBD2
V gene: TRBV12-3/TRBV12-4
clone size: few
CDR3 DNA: TGTGCCAGCAGAAAGGGTCTAGCGGGAGTCTACGAGCAGTACTTC
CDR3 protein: CASRKGLAGVYEQYF

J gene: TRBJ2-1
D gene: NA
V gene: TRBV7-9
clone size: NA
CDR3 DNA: TGTGCCAGCAGCTTAGCGCATCCCTCCTTGAAGGGCTACAATGAGCAGTTCTTC
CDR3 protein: CASSLAHPSLKGYNEQFF

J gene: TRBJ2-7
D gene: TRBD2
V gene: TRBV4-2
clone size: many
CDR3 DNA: TGTGCCAGCAGCCTCTTGGGCGGGAGTTACGAGCAGTACTTC
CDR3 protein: CASSLLGGSYEQYF

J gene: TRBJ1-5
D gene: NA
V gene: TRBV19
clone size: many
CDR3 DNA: TGTGCCAGTAGTATTCCCGGACAGTATAGCAATCAGCCCCAGCATTTT
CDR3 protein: CASSIPGQYSNQPQHF

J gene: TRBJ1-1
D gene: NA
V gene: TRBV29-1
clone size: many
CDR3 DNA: TGCAGCGCCCGTTGGGGGAGCACTGAAGCTTTCTTT
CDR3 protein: CSARWGSTEAFF

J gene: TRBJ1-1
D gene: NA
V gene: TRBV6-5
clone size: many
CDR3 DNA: TGTGCCAGCAGCCCCCCGGGCCGACGGATAGCTTTCTTT
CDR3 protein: CASSPPGRRIAFF

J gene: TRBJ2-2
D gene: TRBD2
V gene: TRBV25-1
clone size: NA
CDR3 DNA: TGTGCCAGCAGTGCTGGGATCGGGCGGGAGTCCGGGGGGGAGCTGTTTTTT
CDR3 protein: CASSAGIGRESGGELFF

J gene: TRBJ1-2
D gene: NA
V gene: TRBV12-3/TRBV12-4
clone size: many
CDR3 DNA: TGTGCCAGCAGCCGCACAGGGTTCTATGGCTACACCTTC
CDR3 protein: CASSRTGFYGYTF

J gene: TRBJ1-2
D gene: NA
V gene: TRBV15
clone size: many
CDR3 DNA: TGTGCCACCAGCAGGGGCCCGGCGAGATCCGCCGGCTACACCTTC
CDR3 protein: CATSRGPARSAGYTF

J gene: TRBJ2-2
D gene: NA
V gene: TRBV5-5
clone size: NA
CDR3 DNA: TGTGCCAGCAGCTTCCTAGCTTTCACCGGGGAGCTGTTTTTT
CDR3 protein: CASSFLAFTGELFF

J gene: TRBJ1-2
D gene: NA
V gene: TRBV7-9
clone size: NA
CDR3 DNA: TGTGCCAGCAGCGTAGGGGACGCGGTTGGCTACACCTTC
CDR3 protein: CASSVGDAVGYTF

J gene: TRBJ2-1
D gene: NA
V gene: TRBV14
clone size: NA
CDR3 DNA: TGTGCCAGCCGGGGCGCCACCAACAATGAGCAGTTCTTC
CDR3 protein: CASRGATNNEQFF

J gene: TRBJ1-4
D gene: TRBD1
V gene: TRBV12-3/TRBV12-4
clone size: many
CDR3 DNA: TGTGCCAGCAGTCCCCGACAGGGGTTGGGTGAAAAACTGTTTTTT
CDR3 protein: CASSPRQGLGEKLFF

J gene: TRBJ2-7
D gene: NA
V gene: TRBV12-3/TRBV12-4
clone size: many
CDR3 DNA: TGTGCCAGCAGTCCCGGGTCTCGCGAGCAGTACTTC
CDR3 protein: CASSPGSREQYF

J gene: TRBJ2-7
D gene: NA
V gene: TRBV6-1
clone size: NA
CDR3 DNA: TGTGCCAGCCGAGAATCAGGGGCGAGAGGCGAGCAGTACTTC
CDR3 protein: CASRESGARGEQYF

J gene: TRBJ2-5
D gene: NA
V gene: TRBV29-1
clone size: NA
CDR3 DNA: TGCAGCGCTCCGAGACAGCAAGAGACCCAGTACTTC
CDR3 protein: CSAPRQQETQYF

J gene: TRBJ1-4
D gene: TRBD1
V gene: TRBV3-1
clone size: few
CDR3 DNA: TGTGCCAGCTTAGGGACAGCTAATGAAAAACTGTTTTTT
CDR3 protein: CASLGTANEKLFF

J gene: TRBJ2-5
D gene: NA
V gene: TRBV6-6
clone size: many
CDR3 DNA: TGTGCCAGCAGTCGCATCCAAGAGACCCAGTACTTC
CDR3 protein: CASSRIQETQYF

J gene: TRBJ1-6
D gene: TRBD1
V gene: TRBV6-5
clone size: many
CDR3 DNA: TGTGCCAGCAGTCAGACAGGGTTTGTTCCACCCCTCCACTTT
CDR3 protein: CASSQTGFVPPLHF

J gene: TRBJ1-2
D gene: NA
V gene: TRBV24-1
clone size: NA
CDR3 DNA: TGTGCCACCAGTGATTACTGGGAAAACTATGGCTACACCTTC
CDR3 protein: CATSDYWENYGYTF

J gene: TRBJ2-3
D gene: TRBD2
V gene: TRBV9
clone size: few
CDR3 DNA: TGTGCCAGCAGCGGGGGACTAGCGGGACCTGATACGCAGTATTTT
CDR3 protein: CASSGGLAGPDTQYF

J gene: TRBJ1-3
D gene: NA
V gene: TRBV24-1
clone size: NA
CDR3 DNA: TGTGCCACCATCCCAGGGGACTCTGGAAACACCATATATTTT
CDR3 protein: CATIPGDSGNTIYF

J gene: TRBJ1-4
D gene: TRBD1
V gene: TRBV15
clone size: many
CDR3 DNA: TGTGCCACCAGCAGACCCGGGACAGGGATTTTTGAAAAACTGTTTTTT
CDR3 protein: CATSRPGTGIFEKLFF

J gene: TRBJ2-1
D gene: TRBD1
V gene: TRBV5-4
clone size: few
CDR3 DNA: TGTGCCAGCAGCTTGGATTGGACAGGGGGCGCGAATGAGCAGTTCTTC
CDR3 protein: CASSLDWTGGANEQFF

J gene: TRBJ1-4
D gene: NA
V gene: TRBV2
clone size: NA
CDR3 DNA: TGTGCCAGCAGTCTTGGGCCTACCGGGGGGCCTAATGAAAAACTGTTTTTT
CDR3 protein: CASSLGPTGGPNEKLFF

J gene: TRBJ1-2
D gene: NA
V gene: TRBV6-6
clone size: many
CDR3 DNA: TGTGCCAGCAGCAACGGAGTTGGGTATGGCTACACCTTC
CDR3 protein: CASSNGVGYGYTF

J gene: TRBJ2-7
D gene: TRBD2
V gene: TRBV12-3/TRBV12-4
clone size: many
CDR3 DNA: TGTGCCAGCACATTGCGCCCAGCGGGAGGAAGTTCCTACGAGCAGTACTTC
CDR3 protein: CASTLRPAGGSSYEQYF

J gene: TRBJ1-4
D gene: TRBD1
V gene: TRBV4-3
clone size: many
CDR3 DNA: TGCGCCAGCAGCACTGGAGGGGGCGAGAGTGAAAAACTGTTTTTT
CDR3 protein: CASSTGGGESEKLFF

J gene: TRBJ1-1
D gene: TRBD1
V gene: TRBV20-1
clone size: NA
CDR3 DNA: TGCAGCGCTAGACAGGGGGGAGACTTGAACACTGAAGCTTTCTTT
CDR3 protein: CSARQGGDLNTEAFF

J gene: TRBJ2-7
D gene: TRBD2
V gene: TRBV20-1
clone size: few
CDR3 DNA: TGCAGTGCTAGAGTGAGGGGACTAAGCTCCTACGAGCAGTACTTC
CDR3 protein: CSARVRGLSSYEQYF

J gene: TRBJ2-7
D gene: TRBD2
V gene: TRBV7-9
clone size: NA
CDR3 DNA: TGTGCCACCAGCAGGACTAGCGGGAGCTCCTACGAGCAGTACTTC
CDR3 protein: CATSRTSGSSYEQYF

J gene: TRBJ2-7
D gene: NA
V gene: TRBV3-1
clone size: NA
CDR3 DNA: TGTGCCAGCAGCTGGGGGGGGGCGAGAGGCTCCTACGAGCAGTACTTC
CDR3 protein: CASSWGGARGSYEQYF

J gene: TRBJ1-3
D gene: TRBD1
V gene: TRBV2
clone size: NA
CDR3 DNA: TGTGCCAGCTCTCCGCGACAGGGCTCTGGAAACACCATATATTTT
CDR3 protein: CASSPRQGSGNTIYF

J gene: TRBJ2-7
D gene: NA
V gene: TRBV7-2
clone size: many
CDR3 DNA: TGTGCCAGCAGCTTAGCGTCTTCTAGCTTCATGTACGAGCAGTACTTC
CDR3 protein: CASSLASSSFMYEQYF

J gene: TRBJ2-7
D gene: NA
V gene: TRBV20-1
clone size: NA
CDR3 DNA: TGCAGTGCCCGACCCGCCGGGAGTTATTACGGGCAGTACTTC
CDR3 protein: CSARPAGSYYGQYF

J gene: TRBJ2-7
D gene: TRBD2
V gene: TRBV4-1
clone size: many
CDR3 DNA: TGCGCCAGCAGCCTCGCCCTCCAGGGAGGGGCCTACGAGCAGTACTTC
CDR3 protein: CASSLALQGGAYEQYF